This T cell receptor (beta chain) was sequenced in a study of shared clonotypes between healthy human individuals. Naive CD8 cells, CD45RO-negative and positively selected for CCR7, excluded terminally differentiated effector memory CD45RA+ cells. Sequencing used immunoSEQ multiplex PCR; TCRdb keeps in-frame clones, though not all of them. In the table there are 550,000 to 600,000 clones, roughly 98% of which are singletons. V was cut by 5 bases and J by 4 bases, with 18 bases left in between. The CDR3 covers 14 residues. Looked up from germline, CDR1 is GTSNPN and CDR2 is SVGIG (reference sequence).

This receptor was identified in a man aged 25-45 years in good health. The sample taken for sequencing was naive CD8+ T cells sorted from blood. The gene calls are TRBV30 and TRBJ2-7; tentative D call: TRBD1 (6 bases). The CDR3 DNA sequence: TGTGCCTGGGACGGACAGCCGAAGATATACGAGCAGTACTTC. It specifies CAWDGQPKIYEQYF.